This T cell receptor beta chain was sequenced during a study of T cells in Graves' hyperthyroidism and ophthalmopathy. Hyperthyroidism of Graves' type that showed no ophthalmopathy progression within 18 months was stable. General study points: The blood repertoire included most of the expanded thyroid clonotypes above 0.001.

V was trimmed by 10 bases and J by 7 bases, leaving 16 bases between them. The CDR3 sequence is 13 residues long. Looked up from germline, CDR1 is SNHLY and CDR2 is FYNNEI. RNA transcripts provided the source from which TCR beta CDR3 regions were amplified. The HTBI primer set served for first-round RT-PCR of the TCR CDR3. TCRdb redid the calling of the multiplex PCR reads with MiXCR, one entry per CDR3 protein. The sample shows some 620,000 distinct CDR3 sequences, about 17% of them seen only once. Comments on this clonotype: Its antigen is as yet unknown.

The clonotype was recovered from a woman aged 25 to 39 with Graves' hyperthyroidism. The chain links TRBV2 to TRBJ2-2, with D hard to call. Sequencing was done on a sample of blood. The CDR3 DNA reads as TGTGCCACAAGATTATTAGAGGACGGGGAGCTGTTTTTT. Its protein product is CATRLLEDGELFF. Combining the CDR3 with reference TRBV2 and TRBJ2-2 gives the whole variable domain EPEVTQTPSHQVTQMGQEVILRCVPISNHLYFYWYRQILGQKVEFLVSFYNNEISEKSEIFDDQFSVERPDGSNFTLKIRSTKLEDSAMYFCATRLLEDGELFFGEGSRLTVL.